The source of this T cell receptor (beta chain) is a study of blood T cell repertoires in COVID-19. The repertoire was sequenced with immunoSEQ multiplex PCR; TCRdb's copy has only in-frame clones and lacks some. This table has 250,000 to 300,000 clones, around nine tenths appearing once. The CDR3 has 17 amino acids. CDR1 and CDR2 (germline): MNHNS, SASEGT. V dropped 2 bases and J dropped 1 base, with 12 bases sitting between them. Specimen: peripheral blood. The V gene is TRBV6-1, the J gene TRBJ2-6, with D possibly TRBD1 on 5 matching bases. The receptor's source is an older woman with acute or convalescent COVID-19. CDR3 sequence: CASSEQGRWSGANVLTF. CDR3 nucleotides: TGTGCCAGCAGTGAACAGGGCCGTTGGTCTGGGGCCAACGTCCTGACTTTC.